This T cell receptor (beta chain) is from a study of blood T cell repertoires in COVID-19. Turning to the study itself: COVID-19 samples from acute and convalescent phases originated in the United States, Italy and Spain.

Measured with immunoSEQ multiplex PCR; TCRdb has only the in-frame clones, and not every one. The sample shows around 130,000 clones, approximately 86% of them seen only once. Per the germline V gene, CDR1 is MNHEY and CDR2 is SVGAGI. V gave up 0 bases and J gave up 8 bases, with 19 bases separating them. The CDR3 is 16 residues long. Sequencing was performed on peripheral blood. The chain is built from TRBV6-5 and TRBJ1-2, with a tentative D call TRBD1 (5 bases). The source of this sequence is a woman between 50 and 59 years old who had recovered from COVID-19. The CDR3 DNA follows: TGTGCCAGCAGTTACTCTGCCGCGGGACGCCTCGCCGGCTACACCTTC. As protein: CASSYSAAGRLAGYTF.